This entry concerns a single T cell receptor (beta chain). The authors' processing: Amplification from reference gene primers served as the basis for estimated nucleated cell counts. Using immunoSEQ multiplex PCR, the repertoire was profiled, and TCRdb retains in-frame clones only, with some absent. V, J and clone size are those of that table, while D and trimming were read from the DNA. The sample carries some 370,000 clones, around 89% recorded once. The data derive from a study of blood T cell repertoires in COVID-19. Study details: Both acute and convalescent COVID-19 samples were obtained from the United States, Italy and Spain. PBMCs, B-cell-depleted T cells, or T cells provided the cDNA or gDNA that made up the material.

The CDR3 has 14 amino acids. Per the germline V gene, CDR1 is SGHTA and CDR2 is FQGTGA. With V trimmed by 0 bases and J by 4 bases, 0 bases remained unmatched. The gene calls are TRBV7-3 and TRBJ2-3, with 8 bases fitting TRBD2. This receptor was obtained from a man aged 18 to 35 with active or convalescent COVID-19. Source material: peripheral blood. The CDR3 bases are TGTGCCAGCAGCTTAACAGCGGGGGCAGATACGCAGTATTTT. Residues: CASSLTAGADTQYF.